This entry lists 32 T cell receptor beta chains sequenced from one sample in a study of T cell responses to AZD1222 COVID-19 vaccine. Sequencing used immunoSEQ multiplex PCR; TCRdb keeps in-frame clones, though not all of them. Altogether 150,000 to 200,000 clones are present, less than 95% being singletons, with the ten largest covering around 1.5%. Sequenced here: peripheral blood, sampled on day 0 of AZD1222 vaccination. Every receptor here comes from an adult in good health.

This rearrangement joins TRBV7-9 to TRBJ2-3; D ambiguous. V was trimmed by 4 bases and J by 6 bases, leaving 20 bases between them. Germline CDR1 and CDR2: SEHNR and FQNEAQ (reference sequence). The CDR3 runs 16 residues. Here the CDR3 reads CASSSQNTLKGDTQYF. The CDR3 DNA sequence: TGTGCCAGCAGCTCCCAGAATACGTTGAAAGGGGATACGCAGTATTTT.

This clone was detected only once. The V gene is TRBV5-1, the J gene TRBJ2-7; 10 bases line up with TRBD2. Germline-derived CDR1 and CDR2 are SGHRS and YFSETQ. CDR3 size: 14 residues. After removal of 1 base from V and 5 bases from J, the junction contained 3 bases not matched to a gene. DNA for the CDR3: TGCGCCAGCAGCTTGTTAGCGGGGGGAGACGAGCAGTACTTC. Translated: CASSLLAGGDEQYF.

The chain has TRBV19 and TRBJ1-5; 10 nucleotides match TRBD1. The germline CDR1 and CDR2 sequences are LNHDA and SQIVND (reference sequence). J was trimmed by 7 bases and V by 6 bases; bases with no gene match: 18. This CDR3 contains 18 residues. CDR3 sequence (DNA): TGTGCCAGTAGCCCATTGGGACAGGGGATCCTCACGAGCCAGCCCCAGCATTTT. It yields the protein CASSPLGQGILTSQPQHF.

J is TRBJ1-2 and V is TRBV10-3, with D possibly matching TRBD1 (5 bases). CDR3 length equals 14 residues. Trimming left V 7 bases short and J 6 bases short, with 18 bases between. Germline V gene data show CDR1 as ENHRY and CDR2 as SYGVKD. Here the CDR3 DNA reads TGTGCCATCATGGCCCCGACAGAATGGAATGGCTACACCTTC. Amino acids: CAIMAPTEWNGYTF.

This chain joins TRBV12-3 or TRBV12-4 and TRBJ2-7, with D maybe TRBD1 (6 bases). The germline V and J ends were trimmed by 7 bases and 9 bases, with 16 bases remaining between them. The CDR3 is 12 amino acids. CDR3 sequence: CASTARGFGQYF. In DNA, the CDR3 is TGTGCCAGCACGGCCAGGGGATTTGGGCAGTACTTC.

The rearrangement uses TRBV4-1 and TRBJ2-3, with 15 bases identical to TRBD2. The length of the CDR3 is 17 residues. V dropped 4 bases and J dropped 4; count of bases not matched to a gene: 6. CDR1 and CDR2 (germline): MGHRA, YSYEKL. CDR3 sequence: CASSPRTSGGAADTQYF. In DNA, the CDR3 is TGCGCCAGCAGCCCCCGGACTAGCGGGGGGGCGGCAGATACGCAGTATTTT.

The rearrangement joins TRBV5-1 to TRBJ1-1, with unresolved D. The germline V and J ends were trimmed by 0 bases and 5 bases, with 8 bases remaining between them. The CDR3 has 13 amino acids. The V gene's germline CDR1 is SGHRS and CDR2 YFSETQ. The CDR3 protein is CASSLEVSTEAFF. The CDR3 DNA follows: TGCGCCAGCAGCTTGGAGGTATCTACTGAAGCTTTCTTT.

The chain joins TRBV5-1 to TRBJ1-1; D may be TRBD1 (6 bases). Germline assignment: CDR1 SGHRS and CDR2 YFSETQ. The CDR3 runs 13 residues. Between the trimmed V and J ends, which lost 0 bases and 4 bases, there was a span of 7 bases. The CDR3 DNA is TGCGCCAGCAGCTTGGAGGGGGGCACTGAAGCTTTCTTT. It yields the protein CASSLEGGTEAFF.

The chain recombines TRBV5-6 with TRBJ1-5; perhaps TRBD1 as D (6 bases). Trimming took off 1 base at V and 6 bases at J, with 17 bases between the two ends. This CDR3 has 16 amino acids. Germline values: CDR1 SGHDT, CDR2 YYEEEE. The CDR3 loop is CASSLSWGGLSQPQHF. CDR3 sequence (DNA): TGTGCCAGCAGCTTGTCTTGGGGGGGCCTTAGTCAGCCCCAGCATTTT.

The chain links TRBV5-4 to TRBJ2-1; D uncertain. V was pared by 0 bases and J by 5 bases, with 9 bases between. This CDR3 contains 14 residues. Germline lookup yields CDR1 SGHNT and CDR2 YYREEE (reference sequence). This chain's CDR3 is CASSLGGPDNEQFF. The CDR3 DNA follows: TGTGCCAGCAGCTTGGGCGGACCGGACAATGAGCAGTTCTTC.

Written as DNA, the CDR3 is TGCGCCAGCAGCCCCCAGGTGGAAGGCTACACCTTC. This translates into CASSPQVEGYTF. J is TRBJ1-2 and V is TRBV5-1; D is uncertain. Germline CDR1 reads SGHRS; CDR2 reads YFSETQ. This CDR3 is 12 amino acids long. Trimming cost V 4 bases and J 8 bases, with 12 bases left between them.

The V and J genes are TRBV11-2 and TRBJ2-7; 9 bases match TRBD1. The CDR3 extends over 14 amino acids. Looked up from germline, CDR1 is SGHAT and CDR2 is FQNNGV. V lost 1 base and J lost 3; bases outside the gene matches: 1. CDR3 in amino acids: CASSLATGGYEQYF. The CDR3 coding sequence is TGTGCCAGCAGCTTAGCGACAGGGGGCTACGAGCAGTACTTC.

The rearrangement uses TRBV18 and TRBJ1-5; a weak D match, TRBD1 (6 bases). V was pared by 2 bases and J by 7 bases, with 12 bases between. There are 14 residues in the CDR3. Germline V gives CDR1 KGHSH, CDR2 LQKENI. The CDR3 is CASSPGRGVQPQHF. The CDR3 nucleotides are TGTGCCAGCTCACCAGGCAGGGGTGTGCAGCCCCAGCATTTT.

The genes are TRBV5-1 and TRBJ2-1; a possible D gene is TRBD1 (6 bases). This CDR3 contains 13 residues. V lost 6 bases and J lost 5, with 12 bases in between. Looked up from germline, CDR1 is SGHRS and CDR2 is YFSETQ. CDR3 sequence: CASKQGINNEQFF. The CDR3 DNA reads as TGCGCCAGCAAGCAGGGGATTAACAATGAGCAGTTCTTC.

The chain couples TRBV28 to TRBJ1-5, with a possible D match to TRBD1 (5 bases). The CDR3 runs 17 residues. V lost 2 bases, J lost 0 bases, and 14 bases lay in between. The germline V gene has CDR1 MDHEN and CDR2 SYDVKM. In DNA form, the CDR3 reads TGTGCCAGCAGTTTACAGGGACCCCTCTATAGCAATCAGCCCCAGCATTTT. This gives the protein CASSLQGPLYSNQPQHF. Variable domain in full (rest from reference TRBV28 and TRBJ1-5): DVKVTQSSRYLVKRTGEKVFLECVQDMDHENMFWYRQDPGLGLRLIYFSYDVKMKEKGDIPEGYSVSREKKERFSLILESASTNQTSMYLCASSLQGPLYSNQPQHFGDGTRLSIL.

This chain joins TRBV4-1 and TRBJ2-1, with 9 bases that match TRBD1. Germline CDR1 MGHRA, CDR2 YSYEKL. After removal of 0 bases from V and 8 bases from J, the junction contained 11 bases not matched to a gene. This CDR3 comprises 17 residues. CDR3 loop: CASSQEKGGTGSDEQFF. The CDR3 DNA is TGCGCCAGCAGCCAAGAGAAGGGCGGGACAGGGTCGGATGAGCAGTTCTTC.

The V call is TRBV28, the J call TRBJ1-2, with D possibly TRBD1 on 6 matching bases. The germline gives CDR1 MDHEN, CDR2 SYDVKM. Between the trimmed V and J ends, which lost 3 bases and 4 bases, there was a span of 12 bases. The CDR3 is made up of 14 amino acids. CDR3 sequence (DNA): TGTGCCAGCAGTTTTACATCCAGGGGCTATGGCTACACCTTC. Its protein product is CASSFTSRGYGYTF.

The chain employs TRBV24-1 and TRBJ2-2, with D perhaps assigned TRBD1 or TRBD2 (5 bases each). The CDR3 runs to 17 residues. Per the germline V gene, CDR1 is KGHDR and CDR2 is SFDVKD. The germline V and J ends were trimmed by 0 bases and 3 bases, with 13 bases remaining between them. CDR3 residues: CATSDLASWDDTGELFF. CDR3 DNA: TGTGCCACCAGTGATTTGGCGAGCTGGGACGACACCGGGGAGCTGTTTTTT.

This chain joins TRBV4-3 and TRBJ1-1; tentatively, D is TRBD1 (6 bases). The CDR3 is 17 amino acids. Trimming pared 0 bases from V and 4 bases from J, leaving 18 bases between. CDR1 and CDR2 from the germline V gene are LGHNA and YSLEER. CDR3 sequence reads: CASSQDLIMTQGTEAFF. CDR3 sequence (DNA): TGCGCCAGCAGCCAAGATCTAATTATGACACAGGGCACTGAAGCTTTCTTT.

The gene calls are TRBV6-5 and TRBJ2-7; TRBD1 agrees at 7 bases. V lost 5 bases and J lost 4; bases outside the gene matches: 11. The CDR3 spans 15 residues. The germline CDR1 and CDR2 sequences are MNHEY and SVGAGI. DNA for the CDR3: TGTGCCAGCAGTAAGGGACAACAGGGGTTGTACGAGCAGTACTTC. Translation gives CASSKGQQGLYEQYF.

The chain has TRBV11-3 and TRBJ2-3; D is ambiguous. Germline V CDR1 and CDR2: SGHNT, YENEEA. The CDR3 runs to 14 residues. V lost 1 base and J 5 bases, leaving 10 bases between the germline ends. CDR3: CASSLGVAGDTQYF. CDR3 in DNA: TGTGCCAGCAGCTTAGGCGTGGCTGGAGATACGCAGTATTTT.

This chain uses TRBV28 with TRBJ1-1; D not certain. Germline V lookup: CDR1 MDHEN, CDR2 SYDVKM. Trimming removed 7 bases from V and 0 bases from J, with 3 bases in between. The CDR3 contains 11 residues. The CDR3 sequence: CASIMNTEAFF. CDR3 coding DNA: TGTGCCAGCATCATGAACACTGAAGCTTTCTTT.

CDR3 sequence: CASRGTGDASYTF. In DNA, the CDR3 is TGTGCCAGCAGAGGGACAGGGGACGCGAGCTACACCTTC. The chain recombines TRBV2 with TRBJ1-2; 10 nucleotides line up with TRBD1. With V trimmed by 6 bases and J by 9 bases, 7 bases remained unmatched. Germline CDR1 is SNHLY and CDR2 is FYNNEI. The CDR3 covers 13 residues.

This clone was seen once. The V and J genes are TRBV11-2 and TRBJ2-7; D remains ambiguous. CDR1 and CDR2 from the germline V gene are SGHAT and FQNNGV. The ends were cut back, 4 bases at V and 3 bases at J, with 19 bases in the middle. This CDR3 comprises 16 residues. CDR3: CASSYPIGANNYEQYF. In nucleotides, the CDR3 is TGTGCCAGCAGCTATCCCATTGGTGCAAATAACTACGAGCAGTACTTC. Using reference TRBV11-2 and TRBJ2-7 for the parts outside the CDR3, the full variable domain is EAGVAQSPRYKIIEKRQSVAFWCNPISGHATLYWYQQILGQGPKLLIQFQNNGVVDDSQLPKDRFSAERLKGVDSTLKIQPAKLEDSAVYLCASSYPIGANNYEQYFGPGTRLTVT.

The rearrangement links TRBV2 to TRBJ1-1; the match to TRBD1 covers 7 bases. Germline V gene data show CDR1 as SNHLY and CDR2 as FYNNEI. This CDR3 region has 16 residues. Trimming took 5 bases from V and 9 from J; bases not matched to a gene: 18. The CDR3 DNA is TGTGCCAGCAGTTTCGGGACAGTTGGCGCTGGGGTAAAAGCTTTCTTT. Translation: CASSFGTVGAGVKAFF.

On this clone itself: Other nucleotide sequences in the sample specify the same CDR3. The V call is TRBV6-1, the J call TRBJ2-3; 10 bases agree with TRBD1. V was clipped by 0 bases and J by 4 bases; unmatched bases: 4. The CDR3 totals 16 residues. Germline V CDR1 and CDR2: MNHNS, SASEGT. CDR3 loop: CASSEAPGQGSDTQYF. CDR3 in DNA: TGTGCCAGCAGTGAAGCCCCGGGACAGGGGTCAGATACGCAGTATTTT.

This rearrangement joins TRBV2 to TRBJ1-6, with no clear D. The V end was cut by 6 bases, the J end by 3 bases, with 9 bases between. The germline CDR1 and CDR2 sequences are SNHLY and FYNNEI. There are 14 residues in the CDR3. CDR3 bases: TGTGCCAGCAGCCTCGACCTCTATAATTCACCCCTCCACTTT. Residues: CASSLDLYNSPLHF.

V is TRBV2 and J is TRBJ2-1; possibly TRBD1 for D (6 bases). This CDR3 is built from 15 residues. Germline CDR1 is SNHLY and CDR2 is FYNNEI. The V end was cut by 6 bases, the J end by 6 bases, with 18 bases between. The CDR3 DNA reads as TGTGCCAGCAGGAGATCCGGAGACAGGACCAATGAGCAGTTCTTC. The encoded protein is CASRRSGDRTNEQFF.

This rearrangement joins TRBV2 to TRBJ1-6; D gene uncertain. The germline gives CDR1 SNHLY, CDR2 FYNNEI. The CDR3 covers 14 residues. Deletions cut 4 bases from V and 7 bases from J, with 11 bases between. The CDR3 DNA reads TGTGCCAGCAGTGTACGGACCGAAAATTCACCCCTCCACTTT. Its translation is CASSVRTENSPLHF.

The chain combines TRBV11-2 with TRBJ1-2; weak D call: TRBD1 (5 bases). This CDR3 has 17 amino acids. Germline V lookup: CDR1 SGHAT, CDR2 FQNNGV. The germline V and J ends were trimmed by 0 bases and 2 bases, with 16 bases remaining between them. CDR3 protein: CASSLDPLRVSNYGYTF. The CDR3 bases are TGTGCCAGCAGCTTAGATCCCCTCAGGGTATCGAACTATGGCTACACCTTC.

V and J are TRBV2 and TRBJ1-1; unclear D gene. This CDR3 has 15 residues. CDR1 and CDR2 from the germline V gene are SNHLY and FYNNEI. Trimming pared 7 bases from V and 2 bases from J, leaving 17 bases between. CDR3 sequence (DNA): TGTGCCAGCATTAAAAGGGCAGAGACCAACACTGAAGCTTTCTTT. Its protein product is CASIKRAETNTEAFF.

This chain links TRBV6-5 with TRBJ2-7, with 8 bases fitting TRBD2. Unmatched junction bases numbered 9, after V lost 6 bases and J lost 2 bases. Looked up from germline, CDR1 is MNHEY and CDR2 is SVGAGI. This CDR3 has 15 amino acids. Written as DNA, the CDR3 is TGTGCCAGCAGGGGAGGTGGAGCGGGGGCCTACGAGCAGTACTTC. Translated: CASRGGGAGAYEQYF.